Sequencing of this TCR beta chain was carried out in a study of T cells in Graves' hyperthyroidism and ophthalmopathy. Study information: At the time of initial diagnosis and before any treatment, peripheral blood was collected.

This CDR3 is 13 amino acids long. Germline V gives CDR1 SEHNR, CDR2 FQNEAQ (reference sequence). Ophthalmopathy patients had Clinical Activity Score at least 3, NOSPECS grade at least 4, duration under 3 months. Ten or more counts support this clonotype. Its antigen is currently unknown. An end of the junction differs from the germline gene, which may be a read error. Amplification of TCR beta CDR3 regions used RNA as the template. An initial round of RT-PCR targeting the TCR CDR3 relied on the HTBI primer set. One entry per CDR3 protein results from TCRdb running MiXCR on the multiplex PCR reads. The sample has hundreds of thousands of distinct CDR3 sequences; approximately 15% are singletons. General study points: Ophthalmopathy was separated from stable hyperthyroidism by a 13 V-J model. Most clonotypes expanded in the thyroid (above 0.001) were also present in blood.

The genes are TRBV7-9 and TRBJ2-7; tentatively, D is TRBD2 (7 bases). The sample was blood. The source is a young man with Graves' ophthalmopathy. The CDR3 region is CASRLGGDYEQYF. In DNA, the CDR3 is TGTGCCAGCAGATTAGGGGGGGACTACGAGCAGTACTTC.